Sequencing of this T cell receptor (beta chain) was carried out in a study of T cell repertoires in cytomegalovirus infection. Study context: Evidence of both CMV infection and a matching HLA type came from public TCR beta signatures.

The CDR3 is 14 amino acids. The germline CDR1 and CDR2 sequences are SGHTA and FQGNSA. The V gene lost 2 bases and the J gene lost 2 bases, with 9 bases spanning the gap. TCRdb independently ran MiXCR on the reads; one entry per CDR3 protein. The sample includes about 130,000 distinct CDR3 sequences, 20% to 30% seen only once; the top ten take 30% to 35%. There are many counts of this clonotype. Its antigen remains unknown. The study, taken as a whole, reports: Totalled public TCR beta family frequency picked out people who carried CMV plus the relevant HLA. HLA-C-restricted CMV clonotypes gave the most frequent clonotype in two of eight donors.

The chain joins TRBV7-2 to TRBJ1-2; no clear D gene. This receptor was identified in a human donor in good health (CMV status not recorded). Some clones in this sample may be carry-over from other donors' samples. What was sequenced was PBMCs, sequenced either directly or after in vitro stimulation (not recorded which). The CDR3 nucleotides are TGTGCCAGCAGCTTATTCCAAGGGAACTATGGCTACACCTTC. It codes for CASSLFQGNYGYTF.